The 24 T cell receptor beta chains below come from one sample, sequenced in a study of T cells in localized non-small cell lung cancer. Clones were sequenced by immunoSEQ multiplex PCR, and TCRdb holds only the in-frame ones, with some missing. The sample records 70,000 to 95,000 clones, roughly 88% being singletons. The sequenced sample was PBMCs, obtained before any cancer treatment. The receptors shown here come from a woman aged 40 to 75 with stage II squamous cell lung carcinoma.

The chain combines TRBV7-6 with TRBJ2-1, with D tentatively TRBD1 (5 bases). This CDR3 spans 20 amino acids. CDR1 and CDR2 (germline): SGHVS, FNYEAQ. The germline V and J ends were trimmed by 5 bases and 1 base, with 27 bases remaining between them. For the CDR3, the DNA is TGTGCCAGCAGCCCTTCCTCAGGGCTCCGTGGGGTAAGGTCCTACAATGAGCAGTTCTTC. Encoded protein: CASSPSSGLRGVRSYNEQFF.

This clone was seen once. This chain uses TRBV5-1 with TRBJ1-2; 9 nucleotides match TRBD1. The J segment lost 6 bases and the V segment lost 4 bases, leaving 7 bases of the junction unmatched. The CDR3 is 14 residues long. In germline, CDR1 is SGHRS, CDR2 YFSETQ. The CDR3 loop is CASSKETGGDGYTF. The CDR3 DNA reads as TGCGCCAGCAGCAAAGAAACAGGGGGCGATGGCTACACCTTC.

The V and J genes are TRBV5-5 and TRBJ2-7, with 7 positions matching TRBD2. CDR3 length: 17 residues. Unmatched junction bases numbered 13, after V lost 0 bases and J lost 4 bases. CDR1 and CDR2 (germline): SGHKS, YYEKEE (reference sequence). The CDR3 coding sequence is TGTGCCAGCAGCTTGGAGGCGGGGGAATTGACCTTTTACGAGCAGTACTTC. Encoded protein: CASSLEAGELTFYEQYF.

V is TRBV5-4 and J is TRBJ2-1; D is ambiguous. There are 11 residues in the CDR3. Per the germline V gene, CDR1 is SGHNT and CDR2 is YYREEE (reference sequence). The V gene lost 4 bases and the J gene lost 5 bases, with 4 bases spanning the gap. The CDR3, as DNA: TGTGCCAGCAGCGCCCACAATGAGCAGTTCTTC. Encoded protein: CASSAHNEQFF.

The gene calls are TRBV25-1 and TRBJ1-4, with D hard to call. The CDR3 runs to 14 residues. CDR1 MGHDK and CDR2 SYGVNS come from the germline V gene. V was shortened by 5 bases and J by 10 bases, with 17 bases between the two germline ends. Written as DNA, the CDR3 is TGTGCCAGCAGTTCCGGGCTGGTATCTGGAAAACTGTTTTTT. Translated: CASSSGLVSGKLFF.

V and J are TRBV5-4 and TRBJ2-4, with 8 bases aligning to TRBD1. With 4 bases clipped from V and 3 bases from J, the junction kept 6 bases outside the gene matches. The CDR3 extends over 15 amino acids. Germline CDR1 SGHNT, CDR2 YYREEE (reference sequence). CDR3 nucleotides: TGTGCCAGCAGCCGACAGGGGTCAGGCAAAAACATTCAGTACTTC. Its protein product is CASSRQGSGKNIQYF.

The chain combines TRBV5-1 with TRBJ1-1; a possible D gene is TRBD1 (5 bases). From germline, CDR1 is SGHRS and CDR2 YFSETQ. This CDR3 contains 13 residues. V lost 4 bases, J lost 4 bases, and 11 bases lay in between. In DNA form, the CDR3 reads TGCGCCAGCAGCCCGGATACAGGCACTGAAGCTTTCTTT. It translates to CASSPDTGTEAFF. Variable domain in full (rest from reference TRBV5-1 and TRBJ1-1): KAGVTQTPRYLIKTRGQQVTLSCSPISGHRSVSWYQQTPGQGLQFLFEYFSETQRNKGNFPGRFSGRQFSNSRSEMNVSTLELGDSALYLCASSPDTGTEAFFGQGTRLTVV.

The chain employs TRBV6-5 and TRBJ2-2; the D gene is possibly TRBD1 (5 bases). Per germline, CDR1 MNHEY and CDR2 SVGAGI. The CDR3 is 14 residues long. Trimming removed 7 bases from V and 1 base from J, with 10 bases in between. This CDR3 reads CASMGQLNTGELFF. The CDR3 coding sequence is TGTGCCAGCATGGGGCAGCTGAACACCGGGGAGCTGTTTTTT.

CDR3 loop: CASGPEAGGSPLHF. CDR3 in DNA: TGTGCCAGCGGTCCCGAAGCGGGTGGTTCACCCCTCCACTTT. V gene TRBV6-1 combines with J gene TRBJ1-6; unclear D gene. The CDR3 loop spans 14 amino acids. CDR1 MNHNS and CDR2 SASEGT come from the germline V gene. The V end lost 8 bases, the J end lost 9 bases, and 17 bases lay between the germline ends.

The rearrangement links TRBV6-5 to TRBJ1-4; TRBD1 matches 7 bases. The length of the CDR3 is 15 residues. V dropped 6 bases and J dropped 1; count of bases not matched to a gene: 5. Germline CDR1 MNHEY, CDR2 SVGAGI. The CDR3 sequence is CASSQPGGTNEKLFF. The CDR3, as DNA: TGTGCCAGCAGCCAACCAGGGGGAACTAATGAAAAACTGTTTTTT.

V and J are TRBV28 and TRBJ1-2, with D possibly TRBD1 on 5 matching bases. The CDR3 runs 16 residues. Germline V gives CDR1 MDHEN, CDR2 SYDVKM. V lost 4 bases and J lost 6, with 21 bases in between. CDR3 region: CASSSPGAGPGNGYTF. The CDR3 DNA follows: TGTGCCAGCAGTTCGCCTGGGGCAGGGCCAGGGAATGGCTACACCTTC.

V gene TRBV6-1 combines with J gene TRBJ1-5; tentative D call: TRBD1 (6 bases). Germline V lookup: CDR1 MNHNS, CDR2 SASEGT. This CDR3 has 16 amino acids. V lost 2 bases to trimming and J lost 1 base, with 12 bases between them. The chain's CDR3 is CASSESRGRSNQPQHF. The CDR3 DNA reads as TGTGCCAGCAGTGAATCTCGGGGGCGAAGCAATCAGCCCCAGCATTTT.

By proportion, this clone is medium-sized (0.01 to 0.1%). V gene TRBV9 combines with J gene TRBJ2-7; no clear D gene. The CDR3 runs to 13 residues. Germline-derived CDR1 and CDR2 are SGDLS and YYNGEE. With 4 bases removed from V and 1 base from J, the gap between germline ends came to 9 bases. The CDR3, as DNA: TGTGCCAGCAGCATTGGAAGTTCCTACGAGCAGTACTTC. Its translation: CASSIGSSYEQYF.

This sequence joins TRBV2 and TRBJ1-1; D gene unclear. Germline V gene data show CDR1 as SNHLY and CDR2 as FYNNEI. There are 13 residues in the CDR3. The germline V and J ends were trimmed by 7 bases and 0 bases, with 9 bases remaining between them. As DNA, the CDR3 is TGTGCCAGCATGGAGACGGTGAACACTGAAGCTTTCTTT. Translated: CASMETVNTEAFF.

Worth noting for this clone: An end of the junction does not agree with germline; a read error may underlie this. CDR3 sequence reads: CASSGTGYGVF. The CDR3 bases are TGTGCCAGCAGCGGAACAGGGTACGGGGTCTTC. The rearrangement joins TRBV7-9 to TRBJ2-1; TRBD1 might be the D (6 bases). The CDR3 consists of 11 residues. The germline V gene encodes CDR1 SEHNR and CDR2 FQNEAQ (reference sequence).

The chain carries TRBV9 and TRBJ2-7; D may be TRBD2 (6 bases). The CDR3 has 18 residues. The V end was cut by 6 bases, the J end by 0 bases, with 25 bases between. Germline CDR1 is SGDLS and CDR2 is YYNGEE. The CDR3 region is CASIRPYPAGKGSYEQYF. In DNA, the CDR3 is TGTGCCAGCATCCGACCTTACCCCGCGGGGAAGGGCTCCTACGAGCAGTACTTC.

The rearrangement uses TRBV7-6 and TRBJ1-5; perhaps TRBD1 as D (6 bases). Germline CDR1 reads SGHVS; CDR2 reads FNYEAQ. The CDR3 consists of 17 residues. With 1 base removed from V and 1 base from J, the gap between germline ends came to 14 bases. The CDR3 region is CASSLVPGAGSNQPQHF. The CDR3 DNA follows: TGTGCCAGCAGCTTAGTCCCAGGGGCAGGGAGCAATCAGCCCCAGCATTTT. The whole variable domain, filled in from reference TRBV7-6 and TRBJ1-5, reads GAGVSQSPRYKVTKRGQDVALRCDPISGHVSLYWYRQALGQGPEFLTYFNYEAQQDKSGLPNDRFSAERPEGSISTLTIQRTEQRDSAMYRCASSLVPGAGSNQPQHFGDGTRLSIL.

This chain connects TRBV18 to TRBJ2-7; D ambiguous. Germline lookup yields CDR1 KGHSH and CDR2 LQKENI. The CDR3 has 14 amino acids. With 3 bases removed from V and 3 bases from J, the gap between germline ends came to 12 bases. The CDR3 coding sequence is TGTGCCAGCTCACCTTCTCCCATCATCTACGAGCAGTACTTC. Amino acids: CASSPSPIIYEQYF.

The chain carries TRBV4-1 and TRBJ2-4, with D possibly being TRBD1 or TRBD2 (5 bases each). This CDR3 region has 19 residues. The germline gives CDR1 MGHRA, CDR2 YSYEKL. V lost 3 bases and J 3 bases, leaving 24 bases between the germline ends. This CDR3 reads CASSHLPGTFGASKNIQYF. CDR3 sequence (DNA): TGCGCCAGCAGCCATCTTCCCGGGACCTTTGGCGCCAGCAAAAACATTCAGTACTTC.

The table lists this clone with a count of one. This chain joins TRBV6-5 and TRBJ2-2; D may be TRBD1 (5 bases). Deletions cut 2 bases from V and 3 bases from J, with 13 bases between. The germline V gene has CDR1 MNHEY and CDR2 SVGAGI. The CDR3 spans 16 residues. The CDR3 sequence: CASSYSYGRDTGELFF. The CDR3 DNA is TGTGCCAGCAGTTACAGTTATGGCAGGGACACCGGGGAGCTGTTTTTT.

The rearrangement joins TRBV7-9 to TRBJ1-1, with 7 bases matching TRBD1. The V segment lost 3 bases and the J segment 4 bases; nucleotides outside the gene matches: 2. Germline assignment: CDR1 SEHNR and CDR2 FQNEAQ (reference sequence). This CDR3 comprises 13 residues. The CDR3, as DNA: TGTGCCAGCAGCTTGCCAGGGGGCACTGAAGCTTTCTTT. It codes for CASSLPGGTEAFF. The whole variable domain, filled in from reference TRBV7-9 and TRBJ1-1, reads DTGVSQNPRHKITKRGQNVTFRCDPISEHNRLYWYRQTLGQGPEFLTYFQNEAQLEKSRLLSDRFSAERPKGSFSTLEIQRTEQGDSAMYLCASSLPGGTEAFFGQGTRLTVV.

J is TRBJ2-3 and V is TRBV29-1; D uncertain. Germline values: CDR1 SQVTM, CDR2 ANQGSEA. The CDR3 is made up of 12 amino acids. Trimming shortened V by 6 bases and J by 3 bases, and 10 bases separated the two germline ends. The CDR3 bases are TGCAGCGTGACCCCGACAACAGATACGCAGTATTTT. Translation: CSVTPTTDTQYF.

The chain joins TRBV5-1 to TRBJ2-5; 11 nucleotides match TRBD2. V lost 5 bases and J lost 2; bases outside the gene matches: 20. Per germline, CDR1 SGHRS and CDR2 YFSETQ. The CDR3 extends over 20 amino acids. The DNA of the CDR3 is TGCGCCAGCAGACCCGGGGTAGCGGGGGGGCGGCGCGCCCCACAAGAGACCCAGTACTTC. Translation gives CASRPGVAGGRRAPQETQYF.

The chain joins TRBV10-3 to TRBJ2-1; D is perhaps TRBD1 or TRBD2 (5 bases each). The CDR3 length is 13 residues. Trimming took 8 bases from V and 0 from J, leaving 8 bases between them. From germline, CDR1 is ENHRY and CDR2 SYGVKD. The CDR3 DNA sequence: TGTGCCATCTCCGGGACCTCCTACAATGAGCAGTTCTTC. Translating it yields CAISGTSYNEQFF.